These 5 T cell receptor beta chains share one sample of origin, sequenced in a study of T cell responses to AZD1222 COVID-19 vaccine. Using immunoSEQ multiplex PCR, the repertoire was profiled, and TCRdb retains in-frame clones only, with some absent. The sample carries approximately 120,000 clones, over 80% recorded once. Sequenced here: peripheral blood, sampled on day 0 of AZD1222 vaccination. These receptors were taken from an adult in good health.

The CDR3 sequence: CAWRPWGGGNYGYTF. As DNA, the CDR3 is TGTGCCTGGAGGCCCTGGGGGGGAGGAAACTATGGCTACACCTTC. This chain joins TRBV30 and TRBJ1-2, with D perhaps TRBD1 (5 bases). Between the trimmed V and J ends, which lost 3 bases and 2 bases, there was a span of 16 bases. CDR3 length: 15 residues. Germline-derived CDR1 and CDR2 are GTSNPN and SVGIG (reference sequence).

The chain employs TRBV19 and TRBJ2-7; TRBD2 agrees at 11 bases. Unmatched junction bases numbered 6, after V lost 5 bases and J lost 6 bases. From germline, CDR1 is LNHDA and CDR2 SQIVND (reference sequence). The CDR3 is 14 residues long. The CDR3 spells CASSYTGTSGEQYF. CDR3 coding DNA: TGTGCCAGTAGTTATACCGGGACTAGCGGCGAGCAGTACTTC. The full variable domain, completed using reference TRBV19 and TRBJ2-7, is DGGITQSPKYLFRKEGQNVTLSCEQNLNHDAMYWYRQDPGQGLRLIYYSQIVNDFQKGDIAEGYSVSREKKESFPLTVTSAQKNPTAFYLCASSYTGTSGEQYFGPGTRLTVT.

The rearrangement uses TRBV7-9 and TRBJ2-7, with 9 positions matching TRBD1. The CDR3 spans 16 residues. The V gene's germline CDR1 is SEHNR and CDR2 FQNEAQ (reference sequence). V shed 5 bases and J 2 bases; nucleotides not matched to a gene: 10. The CDR3: CASSPTGGAYPYEQYF. In DNA form, the CDR3 reads TGTGCCAGCAGCCCTACAGGGGGCGCTTATCCCTACGAGCAGTACTTC.

This sequence joins TRBV12-3 or TRBV12-4 and TRBJ1-4; D perhaps matches TRBD1 (5 bases). Deletions cut 7 bases from V and 10 bases from J, with 16 bases between. There are 13 residues in the CDR3. DNA for the CDR3: TGTGCCAGCAAGGGAGGGGTTCCGAGAAAACTGTTTTTT. Amino acid sequence: CASKGGVPRKLFF.

Details on this clone: Relative to the germline gene, one junction end is altered; a read error may explain this. V gene TRBV10-3 combines with J gene TRBJ1-1; a weak D match, TRBD1 (5 bases). CDR1 and CDR2 from the germline V gene are ENHRY and SYGVKD. The CDR3 consists of 18 residues. The CDR3 DNA sequence: TGTGCCATCAGCGAGTCTGTCGGTCGCCAGGTTAGGGGCTTTGAAGCTTTCTTT. Translation: CAISESVGRQVRGFEAFF.